This T cell receptor (beta chain) was observed in a study of T cell repertoires in cytomegalovirus infection. On the study more broadly: Based on public TCR beta signatures, there were indications of CMV infection and of a matching HLA type.

Using its own MiXCR run on the reads, TCRdb lists one record per CDR3 protein. The sample lists about 920,000 distinct CDR3 sequences; around 31% were seen once. Study-level points and caveats: HLA-C-restricted CMV clonotypes gave the most frequent clonotype in two of eight donors. Carriers of CMV and the relevant HLA type were discriminated by public TCR beta frequency.

This CDR3 spans 15 amino acids. From germline, CDR1 is SEHNR and CDR2 FQNEAQ (reference sequence). V was pared by 2 bases and J by 4 bases, with 14 bases between. In its sample, this clonotype was seen a few times. Its antigen is not known. The receptor was derived from a human donor in good health (CMV status not recorded). Some clones in this sample may be carry-over from other donors' samples. This chain connects TRBV7-9 to TRBJ2-5, with D possibly being TRBD1 (5 bases). Sample: cultured CD8+ T cells from PBMCs, taken from culture after CMV antigen stimulation. CDR3 bases: TGTGCCAGCAGCTTAAGAGTTCTAACAGGAGAGACCCAGTACTTC. Its protein product is CASSLRVLTGETQYF.